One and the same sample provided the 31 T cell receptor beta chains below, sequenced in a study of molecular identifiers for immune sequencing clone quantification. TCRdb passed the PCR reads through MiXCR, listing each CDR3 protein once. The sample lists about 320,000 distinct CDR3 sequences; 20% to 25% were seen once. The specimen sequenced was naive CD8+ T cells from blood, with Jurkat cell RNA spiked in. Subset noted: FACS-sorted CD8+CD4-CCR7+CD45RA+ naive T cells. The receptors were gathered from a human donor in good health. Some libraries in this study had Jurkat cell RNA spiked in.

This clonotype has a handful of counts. CDR3 sequence: CASSELGLGGEQYF. The CDR3 coding sequence is TGTGCCAGCAGTGAATTGGGGTTGGGGGGCGAGCAGTACTTC. The V call is TRBV25-1, the J call TRBJ2-7, with TRBD2 as a possible D gene (6 bases). V shed 1 base and J shed 6 bases, with 13 bases lying between them. CDR3 size: 14 residues. From germline, CDR1 is MGHDK and CDR2 SYGVNS.

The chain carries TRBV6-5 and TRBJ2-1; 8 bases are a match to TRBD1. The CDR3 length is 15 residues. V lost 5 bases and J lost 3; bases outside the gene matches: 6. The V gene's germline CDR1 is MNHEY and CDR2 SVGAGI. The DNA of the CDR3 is TGTGCCAGCAGTCCCGGGACAGGCAACTACAATGAGCAGTTCTTC. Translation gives CASSPGTGNYNEQFF.

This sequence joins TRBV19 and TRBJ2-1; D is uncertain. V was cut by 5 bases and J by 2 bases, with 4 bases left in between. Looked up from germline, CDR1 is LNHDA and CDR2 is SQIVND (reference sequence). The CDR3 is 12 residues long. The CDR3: CASSVPYNEQFF. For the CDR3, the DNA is TGTGCCAGTAGTGTGCCCTACAATGAGCAGTTCTTC. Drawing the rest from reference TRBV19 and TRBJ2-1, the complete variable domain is DGGITQSPKYLFRKEGQNVTLSCEQNLNHDAMYWYRQDPGQGLRLIYYSQIVNDFQKGDIAEGYSVSREKKESFPLTVTSAQKNPTAFYLCASSVPYNEQFFGPGTRLTVL.

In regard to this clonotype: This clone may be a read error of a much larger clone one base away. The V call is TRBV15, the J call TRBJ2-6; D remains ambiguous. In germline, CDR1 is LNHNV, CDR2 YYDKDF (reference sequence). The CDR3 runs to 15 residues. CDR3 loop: CVTSRPTTKLDVLTF. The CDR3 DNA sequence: TGTGTCACCAGCAGACCGACGACAAAGTTGGACGTCCTGACTTTC.

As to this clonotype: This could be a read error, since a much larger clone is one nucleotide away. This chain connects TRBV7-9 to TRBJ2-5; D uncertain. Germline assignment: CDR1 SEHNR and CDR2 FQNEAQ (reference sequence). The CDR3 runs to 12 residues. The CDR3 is CASSPRSETPYF. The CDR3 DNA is TGTGCCAGCAGCCCCAGGTCGGAGACCCCGTACTTC.

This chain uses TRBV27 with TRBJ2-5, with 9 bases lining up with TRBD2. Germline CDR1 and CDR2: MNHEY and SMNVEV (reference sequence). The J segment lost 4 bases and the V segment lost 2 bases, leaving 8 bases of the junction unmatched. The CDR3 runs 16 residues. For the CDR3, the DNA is TGTGCCAGCAGTTTAGCGGGAGGGCCGATTCGAGAGACCCAGTACTTC. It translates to CASSLAGGPIRETQYF.

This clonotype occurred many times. CDR3 nucleotides: TGCGCCAGCAGCCAAGAGCTAACAGGGGTAGTGAGCAATCAGCCCCAGCATTTT. It encodes CASSQELTGVVSNQPQHF. V gene TRBV4-1 combines with J gene TRBJ1-5; 7 bases are shared with TRBD1. Germline CDR1 MGHRA, CDR2 YSYEKL. With 0 bases clipped from V and 1 base from J, the junction kept 9 bases outside the gene matches. The CDR3 contains 18 residues.

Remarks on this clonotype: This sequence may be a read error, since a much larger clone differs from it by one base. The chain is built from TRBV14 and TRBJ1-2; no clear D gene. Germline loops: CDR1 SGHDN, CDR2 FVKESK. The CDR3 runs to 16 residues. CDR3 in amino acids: CASSQVGSIANYGYIF. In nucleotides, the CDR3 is TGTGCCAGCAGCCAAGTTGGCAGCATAGCTAACTATGGCTACATCTTC.

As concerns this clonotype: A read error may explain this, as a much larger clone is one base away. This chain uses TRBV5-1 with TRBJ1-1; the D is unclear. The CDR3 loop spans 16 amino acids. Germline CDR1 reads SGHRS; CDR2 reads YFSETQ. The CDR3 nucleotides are TGCGCCAGCAGCTTGCTGGCAGGCTTTTTGAACACTGAAGCTTCCTTT. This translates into CASSLLAGFLNTEASF.

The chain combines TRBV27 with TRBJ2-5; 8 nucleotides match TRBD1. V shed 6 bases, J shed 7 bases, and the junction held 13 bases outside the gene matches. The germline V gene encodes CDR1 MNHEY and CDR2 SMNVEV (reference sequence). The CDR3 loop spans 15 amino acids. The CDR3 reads CASSQGTGRVLTQYF. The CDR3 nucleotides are TGTGCCAGCAGCCAGGGGACAGGTCGGGTGTTGACCCAGTACTTC.

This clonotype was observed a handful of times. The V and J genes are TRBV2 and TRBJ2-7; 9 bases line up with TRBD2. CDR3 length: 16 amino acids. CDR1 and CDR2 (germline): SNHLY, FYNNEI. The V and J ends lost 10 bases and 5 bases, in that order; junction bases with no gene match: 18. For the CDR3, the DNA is TGTGCCACCACCAAACCCGGCGGGACTAGCTTGCACGAGCAGTACTTC. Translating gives CATTKPGGTSLHEQYF.

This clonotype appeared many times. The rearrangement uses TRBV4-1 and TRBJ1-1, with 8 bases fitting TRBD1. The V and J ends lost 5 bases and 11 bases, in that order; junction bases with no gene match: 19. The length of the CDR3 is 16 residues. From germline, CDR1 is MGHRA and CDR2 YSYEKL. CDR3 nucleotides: TGCGCCAGCAGCGTTACAGGGGGTACGAGGCAATCCCCCGCTTTCTTT. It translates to CASSVTGGTRQSPAFF.

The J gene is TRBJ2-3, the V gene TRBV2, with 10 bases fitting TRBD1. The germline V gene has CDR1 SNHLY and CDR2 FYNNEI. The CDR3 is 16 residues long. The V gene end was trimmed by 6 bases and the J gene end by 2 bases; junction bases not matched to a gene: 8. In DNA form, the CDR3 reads TGTGCCAGCAGCGGGGGGGACAGGGGATTCACAGATACGCAGTATTTT. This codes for CASSGGDRGFTDTQYF.

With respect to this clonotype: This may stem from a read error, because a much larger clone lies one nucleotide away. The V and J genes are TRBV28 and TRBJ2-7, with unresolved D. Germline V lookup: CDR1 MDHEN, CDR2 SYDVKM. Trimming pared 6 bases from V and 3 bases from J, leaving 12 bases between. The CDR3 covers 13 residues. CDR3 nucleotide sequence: TGTGCCAGCAGCCCGGCCTGTCACTACGAGCAGTACTTC. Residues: CASSPACHYEQYF.

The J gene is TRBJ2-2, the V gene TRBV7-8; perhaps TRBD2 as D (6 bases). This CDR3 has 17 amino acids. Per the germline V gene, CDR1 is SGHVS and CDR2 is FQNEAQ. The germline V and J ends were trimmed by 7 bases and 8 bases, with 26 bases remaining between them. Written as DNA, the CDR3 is TGTGCCAGCATCGGGGTGGGAGGAGCACCGAAAGGAGGGGAGCTGTTTTTT. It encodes CASIGVGGAPKGGELFF.

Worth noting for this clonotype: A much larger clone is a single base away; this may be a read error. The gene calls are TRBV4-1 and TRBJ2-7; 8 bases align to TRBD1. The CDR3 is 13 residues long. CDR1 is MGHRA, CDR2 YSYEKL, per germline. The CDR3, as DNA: TGCGCCAGCAGAGGACAGGGAGGATCCGAGCAGCACTTC. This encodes CASRGQGGSEQHF.

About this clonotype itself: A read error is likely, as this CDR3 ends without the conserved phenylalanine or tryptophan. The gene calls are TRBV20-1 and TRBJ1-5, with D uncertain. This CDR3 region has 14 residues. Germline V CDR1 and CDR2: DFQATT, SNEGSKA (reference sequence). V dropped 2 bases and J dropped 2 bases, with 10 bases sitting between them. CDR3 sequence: CSARQQSGNQPQHL. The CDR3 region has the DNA TGCAGTGCTAGACAACAGTCTGGCAATCAGCCCCAGCATCTT.

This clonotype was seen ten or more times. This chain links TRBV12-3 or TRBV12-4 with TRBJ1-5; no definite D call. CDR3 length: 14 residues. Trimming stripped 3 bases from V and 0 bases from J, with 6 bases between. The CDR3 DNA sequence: TGTGCCAGCAGTTTTGACGGTAGCAATCAGCCCCAGCATTTT. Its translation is CASSFDGSNQPQHF.

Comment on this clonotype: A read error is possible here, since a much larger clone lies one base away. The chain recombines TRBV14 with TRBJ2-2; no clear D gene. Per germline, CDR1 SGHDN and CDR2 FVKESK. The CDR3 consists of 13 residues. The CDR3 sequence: CAGSQVDAGELFF. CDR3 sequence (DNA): TGTGCCGGCAGCCAAGTGGATGCCGGGGAGCTGTTTTTT.

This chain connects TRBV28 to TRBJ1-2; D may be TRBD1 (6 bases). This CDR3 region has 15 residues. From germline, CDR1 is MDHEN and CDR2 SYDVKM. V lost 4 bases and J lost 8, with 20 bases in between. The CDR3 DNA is TGTGCCAGCAGTTACACAACTACAGGGAAGGGCGGCTACACCTTC. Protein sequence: CASSYTTTGKGGYTF.

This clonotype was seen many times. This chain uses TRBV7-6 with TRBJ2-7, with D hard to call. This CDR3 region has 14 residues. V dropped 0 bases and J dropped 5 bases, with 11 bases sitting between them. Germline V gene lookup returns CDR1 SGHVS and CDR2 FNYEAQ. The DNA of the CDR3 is TGTGCCAGCAGCTTAGCGGCTGGCAGCCACGAGCAGTACTTC. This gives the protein CASSLAAGSHEQYF.

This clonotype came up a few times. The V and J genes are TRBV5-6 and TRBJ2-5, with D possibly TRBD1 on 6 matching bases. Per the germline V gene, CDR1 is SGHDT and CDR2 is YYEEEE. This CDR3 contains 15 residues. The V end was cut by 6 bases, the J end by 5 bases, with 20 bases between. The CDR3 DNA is TGTGCCAGCAACCCAGGGGTTTCATATCAGGAGACCCAGTACTTC. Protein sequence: CASNPGVSYQETQYF.

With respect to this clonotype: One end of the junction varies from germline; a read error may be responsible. In DNA, the CDR3 is TGTGCCTCGGCTCGAGGTACCTACAATGAGCGGTTCTTC. This translates into CASARGTYNERFF. This chain connects TRBV9 to TRBJ2-1; D remains unclear. This CDR3 has 13 amino acids. Germline V gene sequence: CDR1 SGDLS, CDR2 YYNGEE.

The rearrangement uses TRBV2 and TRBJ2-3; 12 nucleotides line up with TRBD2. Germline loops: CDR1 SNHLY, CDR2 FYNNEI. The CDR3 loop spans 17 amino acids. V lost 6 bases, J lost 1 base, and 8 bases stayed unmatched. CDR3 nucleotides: TGTGCCAGCAGCCCTTGGACTAGCGGGGTGGGCACAGATACGCAGTATTTT. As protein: CASSPWTSGVGTDTQYF. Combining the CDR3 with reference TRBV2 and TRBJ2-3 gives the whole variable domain EPEVTQTPSHQVTQMGQEVILRCVPISNHLYFYWYRQILGQKVEFLVSFYNNEISEKSEIFDDQFSVERPDGSNFTLKIRSTKLEDSAMYFCASSPWTSGVGTDTQYFGPGTRLTVL.

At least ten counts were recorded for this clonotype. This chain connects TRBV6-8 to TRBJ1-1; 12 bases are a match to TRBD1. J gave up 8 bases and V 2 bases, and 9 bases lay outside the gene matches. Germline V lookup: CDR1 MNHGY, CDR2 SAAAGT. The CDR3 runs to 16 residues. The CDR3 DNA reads TGTGCCAGCAGTTACCTGAACGGGACAGGGGGCCCGGAAGCTTTCTTT. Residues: CASSYLNGTGGPEAFF.

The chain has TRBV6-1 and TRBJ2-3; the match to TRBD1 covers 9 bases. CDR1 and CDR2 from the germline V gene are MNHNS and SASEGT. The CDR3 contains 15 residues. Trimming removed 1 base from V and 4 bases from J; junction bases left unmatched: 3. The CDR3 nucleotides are TGTGCCAGCAGTGAAGAGGACAGGGGATCAGATACGCAGTATTTT. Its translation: CASSEEDRGSDTQYF.

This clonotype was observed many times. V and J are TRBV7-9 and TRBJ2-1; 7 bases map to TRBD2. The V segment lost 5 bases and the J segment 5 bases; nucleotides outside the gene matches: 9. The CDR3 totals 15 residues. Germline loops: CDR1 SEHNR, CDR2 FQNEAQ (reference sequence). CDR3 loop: CASSQLSGTDNEQFF. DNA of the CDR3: TGTGCCAGCAGCCAACTAAGCGGGACTGACAATGAGCAGTTCTTC.

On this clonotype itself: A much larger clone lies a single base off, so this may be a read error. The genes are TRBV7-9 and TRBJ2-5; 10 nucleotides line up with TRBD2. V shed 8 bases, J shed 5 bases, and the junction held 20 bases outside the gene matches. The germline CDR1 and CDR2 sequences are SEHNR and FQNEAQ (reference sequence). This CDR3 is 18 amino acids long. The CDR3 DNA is TGTGCCAGCGGCTCACCGCCACGGAATCTAGCGGGGGCGGAGACCCAGTACTTC. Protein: CASGSPPRNLAGAETQYF.

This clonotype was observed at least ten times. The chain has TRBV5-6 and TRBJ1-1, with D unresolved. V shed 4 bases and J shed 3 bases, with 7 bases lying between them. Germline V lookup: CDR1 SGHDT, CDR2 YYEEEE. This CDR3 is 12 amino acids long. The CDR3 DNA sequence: TGTGCCAGCAGCCGCGGGGACACTGAAGCTTTCTTT. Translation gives CASSRGDTEAFF.

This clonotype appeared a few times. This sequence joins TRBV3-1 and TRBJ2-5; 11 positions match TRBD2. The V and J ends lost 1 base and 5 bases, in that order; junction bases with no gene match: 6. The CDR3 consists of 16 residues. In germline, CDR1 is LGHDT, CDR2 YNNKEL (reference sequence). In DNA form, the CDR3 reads TGTGCCAGCAGCCAAGGTAGCGGGGGGGCAACGGAGACCCAGTACTTC. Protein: CASSQGSGGATETQYF.

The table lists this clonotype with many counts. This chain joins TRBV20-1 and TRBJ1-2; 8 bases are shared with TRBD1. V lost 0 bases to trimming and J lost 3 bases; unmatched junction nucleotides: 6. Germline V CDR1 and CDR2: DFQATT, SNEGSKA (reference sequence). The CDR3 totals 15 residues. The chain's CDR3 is CSARDTGGEDYGYTF. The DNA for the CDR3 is TGCAGTGCTAGAGATACAGGGGGGGAAGACTATGGCTACACCTTC.